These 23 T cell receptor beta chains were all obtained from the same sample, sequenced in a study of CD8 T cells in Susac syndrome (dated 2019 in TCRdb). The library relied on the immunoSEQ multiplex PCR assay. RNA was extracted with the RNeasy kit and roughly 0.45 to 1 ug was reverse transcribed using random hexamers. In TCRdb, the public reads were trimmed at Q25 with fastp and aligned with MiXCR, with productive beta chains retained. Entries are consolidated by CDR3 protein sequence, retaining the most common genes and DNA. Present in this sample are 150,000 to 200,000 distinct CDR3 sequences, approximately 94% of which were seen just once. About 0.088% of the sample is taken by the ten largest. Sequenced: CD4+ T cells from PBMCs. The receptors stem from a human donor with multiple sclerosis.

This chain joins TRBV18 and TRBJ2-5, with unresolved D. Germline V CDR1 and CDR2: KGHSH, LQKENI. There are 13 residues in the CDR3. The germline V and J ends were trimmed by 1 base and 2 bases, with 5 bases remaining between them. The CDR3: CASSPLGQETQYF. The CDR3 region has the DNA TGTGCCAGCTCACCACTCGGGCAAGAGACCCAGTACTTC.

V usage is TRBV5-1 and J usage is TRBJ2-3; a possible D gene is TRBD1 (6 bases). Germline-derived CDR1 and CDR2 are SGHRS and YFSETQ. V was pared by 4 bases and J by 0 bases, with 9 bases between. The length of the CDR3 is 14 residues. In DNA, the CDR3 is TGCGCCAGCAGCACCACAGGGAGCACAGATACGCAGTATTTT. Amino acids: CASSTTGSTDTQYF.

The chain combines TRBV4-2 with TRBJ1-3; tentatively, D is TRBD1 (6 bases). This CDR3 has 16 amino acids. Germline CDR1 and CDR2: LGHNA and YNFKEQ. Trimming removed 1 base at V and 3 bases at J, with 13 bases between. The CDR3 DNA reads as TGTGCCAGCAGCCAAGGTCTACAGGGCTTTGGAAACACCATATATTTT. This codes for CASSQGLQGFGNTIYF.

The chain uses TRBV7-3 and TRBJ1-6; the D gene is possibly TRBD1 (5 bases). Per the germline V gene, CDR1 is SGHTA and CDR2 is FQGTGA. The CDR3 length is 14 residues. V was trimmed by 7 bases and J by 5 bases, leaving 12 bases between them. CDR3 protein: CASKAGHDNSPLHF. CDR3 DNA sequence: TGTGCCAGCAAAGCAGGACACGATAATTCACCCCTCCACTTT.

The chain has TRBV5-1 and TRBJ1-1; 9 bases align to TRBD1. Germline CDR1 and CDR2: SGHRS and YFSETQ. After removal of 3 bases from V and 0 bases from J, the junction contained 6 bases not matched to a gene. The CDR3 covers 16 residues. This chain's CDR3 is CASSSDRGGLNTEAFF. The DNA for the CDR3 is TGCGCCAGCAGCTCGGACAGGGGAGGGTTGAACACTGAAGCTTTCTTT.

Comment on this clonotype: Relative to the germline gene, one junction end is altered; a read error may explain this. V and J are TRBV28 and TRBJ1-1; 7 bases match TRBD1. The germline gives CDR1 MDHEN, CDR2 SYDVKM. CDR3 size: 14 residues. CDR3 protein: CASRQGGGNAEAFF. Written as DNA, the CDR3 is TGTGCCAGCCGACAGGGCGGAGGGAACGCTGAAGCTTTCTTT.

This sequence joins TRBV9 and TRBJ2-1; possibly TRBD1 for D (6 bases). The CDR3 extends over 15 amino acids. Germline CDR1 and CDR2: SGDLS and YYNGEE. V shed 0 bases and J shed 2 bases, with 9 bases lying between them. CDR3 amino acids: CASSVGDNPYNEQFF. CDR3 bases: TGTGCCAGCAGCGTAGGGGACAACCCCTACAATGAGCAGTTCTTC.

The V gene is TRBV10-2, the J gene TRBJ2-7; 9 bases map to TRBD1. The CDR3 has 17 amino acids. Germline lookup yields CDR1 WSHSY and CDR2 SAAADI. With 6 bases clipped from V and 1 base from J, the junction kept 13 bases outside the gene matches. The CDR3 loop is CASRPGQGLAKSYEQYF. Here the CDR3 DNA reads TGCGCCAGCAGACCGGGACAGGGCCTAGCGAAATCCTACGAGCAGTACTTC.

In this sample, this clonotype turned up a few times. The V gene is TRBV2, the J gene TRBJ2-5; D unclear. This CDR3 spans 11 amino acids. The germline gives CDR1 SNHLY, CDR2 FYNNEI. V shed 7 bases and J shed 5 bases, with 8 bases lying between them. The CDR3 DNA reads TGTGCCAGCACTCTTCAGGAGACCCAGTACTTC. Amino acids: CASTLQETQYF.

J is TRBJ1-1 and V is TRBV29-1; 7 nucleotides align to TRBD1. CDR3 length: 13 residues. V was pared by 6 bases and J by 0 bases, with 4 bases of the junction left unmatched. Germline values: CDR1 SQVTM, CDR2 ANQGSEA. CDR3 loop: CSVEQGMNTEAFF. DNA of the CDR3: TGCAGCGTCGAACAGGGGATGAACACTGAAGCTTTCTTT.

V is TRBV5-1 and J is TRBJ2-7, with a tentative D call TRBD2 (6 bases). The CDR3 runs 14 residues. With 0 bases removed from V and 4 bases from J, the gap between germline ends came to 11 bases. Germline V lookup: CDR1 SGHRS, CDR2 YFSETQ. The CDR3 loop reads CASSLAPGRYEQYF. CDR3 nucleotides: TGCGCCAGCAGCTTGGCGCCCGGGAGATACGAGCAGTACTTC.

The CDR3 DNA sequence: TGTGCCAGCAGCAAAGAGAGGGATACGCAGTATTTT. Translating it yields CASSKERDTQYF. This chain links TRBV9 with TRBJ2-3; D unclear. V was cut by 4 bases and J by 6 bases, with 9 bases left in between. Germline V gene sequence: CDR1 SGDLS, CDR2 YYNGEE. The CDR3 runs to 12 residues.

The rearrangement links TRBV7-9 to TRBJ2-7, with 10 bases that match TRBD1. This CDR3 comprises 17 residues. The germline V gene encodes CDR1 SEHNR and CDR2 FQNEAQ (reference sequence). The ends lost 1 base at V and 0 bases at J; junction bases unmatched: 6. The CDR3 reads CASSLGGGQGSSYEQYF. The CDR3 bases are TGTGCCAGCAGCTTAGGGGGGGGACAGGGGAGCTCCTACGAGCAGTACTTC.

The CDR3 reads CASSEEGDPKYYGYTF. The CDR3 nucleotides are TGTGCCAGCAGTGAAGAGGGGGACCCCAAATACTATGGCTACACCTTC. This chain links TRBV2 with TRBJ1-2; a weak D match, TRBD1 (6 bases). Germline V CDR1 and CDR2: SNHLY, FYNNEI. Trimming removed 1 base from V and 3 bases from J, with 15 bases in between. The CDR3 spans 16 residues.

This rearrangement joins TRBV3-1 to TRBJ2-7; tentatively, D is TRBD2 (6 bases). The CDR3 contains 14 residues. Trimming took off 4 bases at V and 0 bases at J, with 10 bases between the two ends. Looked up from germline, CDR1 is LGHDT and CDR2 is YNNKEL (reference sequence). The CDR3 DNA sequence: TGTGCCAGCAGCCTCGGGACTCTCTCCTACGAGCAGTACTTC. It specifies CASSLGTLSYEQYF.

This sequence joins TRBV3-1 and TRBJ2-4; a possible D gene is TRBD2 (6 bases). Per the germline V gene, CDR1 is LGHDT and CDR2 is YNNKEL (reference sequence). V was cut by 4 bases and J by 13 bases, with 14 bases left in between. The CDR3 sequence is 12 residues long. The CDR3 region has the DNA TGTGCCAGCAGCCTCATCGGCGGGGTACAGTACTTC. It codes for CASSLIGGVQYF.

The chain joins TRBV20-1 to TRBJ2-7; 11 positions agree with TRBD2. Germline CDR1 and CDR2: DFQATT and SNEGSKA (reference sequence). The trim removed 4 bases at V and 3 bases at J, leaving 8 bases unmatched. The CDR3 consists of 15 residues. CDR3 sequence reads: CSANTPTSGVYEQYF. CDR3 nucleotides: TGCAGTGCTAATACCCCGACTAGCGGGGTCTACGAGCAGTACTTC.

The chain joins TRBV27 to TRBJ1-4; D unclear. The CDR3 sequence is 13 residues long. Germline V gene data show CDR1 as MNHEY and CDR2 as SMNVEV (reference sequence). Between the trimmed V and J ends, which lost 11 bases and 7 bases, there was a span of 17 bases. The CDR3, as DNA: TGTGCCGTCCGGAGCGGCGCCCCTGAAAAACTGTTTTTT. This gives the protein CAVRSGAPEKLFF.

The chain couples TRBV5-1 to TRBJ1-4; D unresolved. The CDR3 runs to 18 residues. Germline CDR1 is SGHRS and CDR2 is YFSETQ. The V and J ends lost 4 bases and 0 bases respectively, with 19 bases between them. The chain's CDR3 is CASSLGGLTFATNEKLFF. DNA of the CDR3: TGCGCCAGCAGCCTGGGCGGCCTTACCTTTGCAACTAATGAAAAACTGTTTTTT. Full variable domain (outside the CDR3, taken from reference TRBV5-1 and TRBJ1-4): KAGVTQTPRYLIKTRGQQVTLSCSPISGHRSVSWYQQTPGQGLQFLFEYFSETQRNKGNFPGRFSGRQFSNSRSEMNVSTLELGDSALYLCASSLGGLTFATNEKLFFGSGTQLSVL.

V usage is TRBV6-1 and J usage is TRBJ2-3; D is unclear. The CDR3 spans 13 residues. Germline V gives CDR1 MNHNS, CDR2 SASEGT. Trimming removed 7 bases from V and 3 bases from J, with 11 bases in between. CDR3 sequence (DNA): TGTGCCAGCAAAGTCAGTTCGACAGATACGCAGTATTTT. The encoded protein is CASKVSSTDTQYF.

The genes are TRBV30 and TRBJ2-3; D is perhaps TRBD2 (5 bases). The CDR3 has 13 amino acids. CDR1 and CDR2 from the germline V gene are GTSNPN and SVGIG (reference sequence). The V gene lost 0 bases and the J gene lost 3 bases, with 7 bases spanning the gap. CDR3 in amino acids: CAWSVGGTDTQYF. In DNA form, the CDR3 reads TGTGCCTGGAGTGTAGGCGGGACAGATACGCAGTATTTT.

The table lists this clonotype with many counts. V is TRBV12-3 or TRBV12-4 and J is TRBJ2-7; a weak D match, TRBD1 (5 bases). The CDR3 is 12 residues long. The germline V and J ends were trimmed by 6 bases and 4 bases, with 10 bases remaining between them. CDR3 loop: CASSLRGYEQYF. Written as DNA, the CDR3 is TGTGCCAGCAGCTTAAGGGGATACGAGCAGTACTTC.

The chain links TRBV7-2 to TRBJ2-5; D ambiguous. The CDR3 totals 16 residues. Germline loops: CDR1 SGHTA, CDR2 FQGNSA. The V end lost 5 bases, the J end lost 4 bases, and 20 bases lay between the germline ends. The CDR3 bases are TGTGCCAGCAGCCCGCAAGGCCGGGTCCAAGGAGAGACCCAGTACTTC. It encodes CASSPQGRVQGETQYF. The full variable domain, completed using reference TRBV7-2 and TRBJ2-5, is GAGVSQSPSNKVTEKGKDVELRCDPISGHTALYWYRQSLGQGLEFLIYFQGNSAPDKSGLPSDRFSAERTGGSVSTLTIQRTQQEDSAVYLCASSPQGRVQGETQYFGPGTRLLVL.